Here is one T cell receptor beta chain with its context. The antigen remains unidentified. Clones were read by immunoSEQ multiplex PCR, and TCRdb kept only the in-frame ones, dropping some. Of some 130,000 clones in the sample, under 95% were seen once. V shed 5 bases, J shed 4 bases, and the junction held 3 bases outside the gene matches. This CDR3 contains 15 residues. CDR1 and CDR2 from the germline V gene are KGHSH and LQKENI. This entry comes from a study of T cell responses to AZD1222 COVID-19 vaccine. Study observations and caveats: Donors skewed white British and female; clonal diversity was possibly underestimated. Every sample of the repertoires postdated the peak T cell response. Spike-specific TCR breadth and depth both grew after two AZD1222 doses.

The receptor comes from an adult who received the AZD1222 COVID-19 vaccine. The genes are TRBV18 and TRBJ2-1; 12 bases match TRBD2. Sequenced here: peripheral blood, sampled 28 days after the second AZD1222 dose. CDR3 residues: CASSSGLAGYNEQFF. Written as DNA, the CDR3 is TGTGCCAGCTCATCAGGACTAGCGGGGTACAATGAGCAGTTCTTC.